This entry is about one T cell receptor beta chain. The record originates from a study of blood T cell repertoires in COVID-19. Sequenced by immunoSEQ multiplex PCR; TCRdb stores in-frame clones only, minus some. This table holds fewer than 55,000 clones, roughly 86% found once. Germline CDR1 reads DFQATT; CDR2 reads SNEGSKA (reference sequence). The CDR3 runs to 14 residues. V was cut by 3 bases and J by 1 base, with 12 bases left in between. The sequence was obtained from a man aged 50-59 years with active COVID-19. V is TRBV20-1 and J is TRBJ1-1; a weak D match, TRBD1 (6 bases). Sequenced: peripheral blood. The CDR3 DNA reads TGCAGTGCTAGTTTGGACAGCTCGAACACTGAAGCTTTCTTT. Its translation: CSASLDSSNTEAFF.